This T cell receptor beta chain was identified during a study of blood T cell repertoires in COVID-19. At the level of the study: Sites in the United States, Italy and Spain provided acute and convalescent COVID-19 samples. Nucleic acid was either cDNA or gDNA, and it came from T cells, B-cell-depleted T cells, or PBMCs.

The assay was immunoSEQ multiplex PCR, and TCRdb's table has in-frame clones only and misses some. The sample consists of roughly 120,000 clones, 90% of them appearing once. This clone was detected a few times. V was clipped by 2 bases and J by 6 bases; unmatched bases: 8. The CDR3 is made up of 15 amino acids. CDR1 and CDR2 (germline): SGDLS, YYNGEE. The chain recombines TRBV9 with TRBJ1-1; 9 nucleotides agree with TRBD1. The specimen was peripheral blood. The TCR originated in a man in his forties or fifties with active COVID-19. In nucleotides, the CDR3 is TGTGCCAGCAGCGTGGAGGGACAGGGAATCTCTGAAGCTTTCTTT. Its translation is CASSVEGQGISEAFF.